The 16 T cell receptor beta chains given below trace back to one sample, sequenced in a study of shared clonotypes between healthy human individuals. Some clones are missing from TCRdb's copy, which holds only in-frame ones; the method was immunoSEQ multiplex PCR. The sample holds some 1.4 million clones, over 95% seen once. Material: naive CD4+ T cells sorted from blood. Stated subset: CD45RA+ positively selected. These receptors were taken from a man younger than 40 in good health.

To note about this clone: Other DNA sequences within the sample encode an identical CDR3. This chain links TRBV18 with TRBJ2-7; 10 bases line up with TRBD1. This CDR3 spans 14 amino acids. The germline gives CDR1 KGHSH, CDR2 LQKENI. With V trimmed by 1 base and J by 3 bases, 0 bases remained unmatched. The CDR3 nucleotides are TGTGCCAGCTCACCACGGACAGGGGGCTACGAGCAGTACTTC. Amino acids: CASSPRTGGYEQYF.

The CDR3 here is CASSLASGSSDTQYF. The CDR3 coding sequence is TGCGCCAGCAGCCTGGCTAGCGGGAGTTCAGATACGCAGTATTTT. The chain has TRBV5-1 and TRBJ2-3; 10 positions match TRBD2. The CDR3 is made up of 15 amino acids. Germline V gives CDR1 SGHRS, CDR2 YFSETQ. The V segment lost 4 bases and the J segment 4 bases; nucleotides outside the gene matches: 6.

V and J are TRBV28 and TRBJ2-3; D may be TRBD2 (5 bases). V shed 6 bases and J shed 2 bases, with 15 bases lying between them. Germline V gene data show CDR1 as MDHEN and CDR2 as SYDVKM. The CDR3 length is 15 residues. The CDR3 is CASRGYSGITDTQYF. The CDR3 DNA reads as TGTGCCAGCAGGGGCTATTCGGGAATCACAGATACGCAGTATTTT.

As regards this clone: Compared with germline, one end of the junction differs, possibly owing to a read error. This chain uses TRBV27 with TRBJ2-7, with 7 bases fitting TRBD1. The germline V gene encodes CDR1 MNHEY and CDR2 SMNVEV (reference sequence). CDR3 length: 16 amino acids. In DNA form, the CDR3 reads TGTGCCAGCAGTTTATCTAGGGGACAGCTCTCCTCCGAGCAGTACTTC. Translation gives CASSLSRGQLSSEQYF.

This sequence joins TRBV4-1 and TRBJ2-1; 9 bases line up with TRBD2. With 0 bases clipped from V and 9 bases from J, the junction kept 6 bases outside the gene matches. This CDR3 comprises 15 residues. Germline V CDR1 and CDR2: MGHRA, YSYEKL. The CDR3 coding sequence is TGCGCCAGCAGCCAAGAACAACAGCGGGAGGTTGAGCAGTTCTTC. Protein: CASSQEQQREVEQFF.

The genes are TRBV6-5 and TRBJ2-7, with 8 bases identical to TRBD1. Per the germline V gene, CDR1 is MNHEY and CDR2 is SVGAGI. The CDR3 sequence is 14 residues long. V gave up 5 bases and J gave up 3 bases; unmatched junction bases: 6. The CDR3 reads CASSVQGARYEQYF. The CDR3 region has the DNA TGTGCCAGCAGTGTCCAGGGGGCGCGCTACGAGCAGTACTTC.

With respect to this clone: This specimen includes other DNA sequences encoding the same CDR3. CDR3 DNA: TGCGCCAGCAGCTTGCTGGGAGGCCACGAGCAGTACTTC. It codes for CASSLLGGHEQYF. The chain links TRBV5-1 to TRBJ2-7, with TRBD2 as a possible D gene (6 bases). CDR3 length: 13 amino acids. V dropped 1 base and J dropped 5 bases, with 10 bases sitting between them. Germline CDR1 is SGHRS and CDR2 is YFSETQ.

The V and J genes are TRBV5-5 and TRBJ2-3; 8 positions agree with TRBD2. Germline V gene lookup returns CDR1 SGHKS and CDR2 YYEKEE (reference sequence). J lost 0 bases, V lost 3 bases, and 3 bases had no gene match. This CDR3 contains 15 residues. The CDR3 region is CASSSLAASTDTQYF. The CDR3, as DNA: TGTGCCAGCAGCTCACTAGCGGCCAGCACAGATACGCAGTATTTT.

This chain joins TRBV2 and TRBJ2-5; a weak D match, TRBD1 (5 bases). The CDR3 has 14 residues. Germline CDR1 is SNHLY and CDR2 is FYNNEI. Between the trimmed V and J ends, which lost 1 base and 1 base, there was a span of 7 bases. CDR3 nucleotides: TGTGCCAGCAGTGAAGGGACACCCCAAGAGACCCAGTACTTC. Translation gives CASSEGTPQETQYF.

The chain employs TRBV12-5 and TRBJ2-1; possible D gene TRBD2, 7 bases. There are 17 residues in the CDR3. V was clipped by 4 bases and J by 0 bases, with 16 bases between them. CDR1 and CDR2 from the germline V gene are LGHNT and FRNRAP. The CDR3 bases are TGTGCTAGTGGTTCGACCTATGGGGGGGCCTCCTACAATGAGCAGTTCTTC. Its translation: CASGSTYGGASYNEQFF.

CDR3 nucleotides: TGTGCCAGCAGTGCAGGAGGGGGGAGCACAGATACGCAGTATTTT. Translating gives CASSAGGGSTDTQYF. The gene calls are TRBV6-1 and TRBJ2-3, with D perhaps TRBD1 or TRBD2 (6 bases each). This CDR3 region has 15 residues. V lost 4 bases to trimming and J lost 0 bases, with 11 bases between them. Looked up from germline, CDR1 is MNHNS and CDR2 is SASEGT.

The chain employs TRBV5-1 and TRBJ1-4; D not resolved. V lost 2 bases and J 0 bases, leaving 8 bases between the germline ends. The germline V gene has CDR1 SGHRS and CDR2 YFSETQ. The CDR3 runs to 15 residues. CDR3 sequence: CASSFPRPTNEKLFF. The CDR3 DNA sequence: TGCGCCAGCAGCTTCCCGAGACCAACTAATGAAAAACTGTTTTTT.

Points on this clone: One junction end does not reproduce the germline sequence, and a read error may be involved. The CDR3 is CASSADHTRTF. The CDR3 DNA follows: TGCGCCAGCAGCGCAGACCACACCCGAACGTTT. V gene TRBV10-1 combines with J gene TRBJ1-1; D not certain. In germline, CDR1 is WNHNN, CDR2 SYGVQD (reference sequence). There are 11 residues in the CDR3.

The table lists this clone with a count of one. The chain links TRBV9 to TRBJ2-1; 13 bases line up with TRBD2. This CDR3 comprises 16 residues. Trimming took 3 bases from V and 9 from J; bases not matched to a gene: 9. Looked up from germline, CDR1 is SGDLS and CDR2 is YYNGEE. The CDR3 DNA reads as TGTGCCAGCAGCGCCACCGGGACTAGCGGGAACCTTGAGCAGTTCTTC. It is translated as CASSATGTSGNLEQFF.

The CDR3 coding sequence is TGTGCCAGCAGAAAAACTAGCGGGGCCACAGATACGCAGTATTTT. As protein: CASRKTSGATDTQYF. The V gene is TRBV7-9, the J gene TRBJ2-3; 10 nucleotides match TRBD2. The CDR3 length is 15 residues. V gave up 6 bases and J gave up 2 bases; unmatched junction bases: 5. Germline CDR1 is SEHNR and CDR2 is FQNEAQ (reference sequence).

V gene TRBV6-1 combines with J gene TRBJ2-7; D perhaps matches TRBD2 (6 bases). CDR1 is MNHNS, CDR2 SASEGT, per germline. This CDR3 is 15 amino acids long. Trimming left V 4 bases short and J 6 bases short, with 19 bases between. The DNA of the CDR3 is TGTGCCAGCAGTGCCGTTACTAGCCGTGTGGGCGAGCAGTACTTC. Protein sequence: CASSAVTSRVGEQYF.